Each of the 7 T cell receptor beta chains below was sequenced from the same sample in a study of T-cell reconstitution after alpha-beta-depleted transplantation in children. Construction of the TCRbeta library involved unique molecular identifiers. A single record per CDR3 protein comes from TCRdb applying MiXCR to the PCR reads. Of hundreds of thousands of distinct CDR3 sequences detected, roughly 13% appear once; the ten largest clones hold 0.79%. The source material was PBMCs, sampled before TCRalphabeta/CD19-depleted stem cell transplant. The source is a girl aged 2 to 10 with congenital amegakaryocytic thrombocytopenia, due to receive a stem cell transplant.

The table lists this clonotype with many counts. This chain joins TRBV20-1 and TRBJ1-6; weak D call: TRBD1 (6 bases). This CDR3 spans 12 amino acids. V lost 4 bases and J 5 bases, leaving 6 bases between the germline ends. Germline loops: CDR1 DFQATT, CDR2 SNEGSKA (reference sequence). The CDR3 DNA sequence: TGCAGTGCTAAGGGGGATAATTCACCCCTCCACTTT. This encodes CSAKGDNSPLHF.

The chain uses TRBV5-1 and TRBJ2-4; TRBD1 matches 7 bases. The CDR3 loop spans 13 amino acids. CDR1 and CDR2 from the germline V gene are SGHRS and YFSETQ. The V gene end was trimmed by 5 bases and the J gene end by 5 bases; junction bases not matched to a gene: 4. In DNA, the CDR3 is TGCGCCAGCAGGAGGACAGGCGAAAACATTCAGTACTTC. Its protein is CASRRTGENIQYF.

This chain connects TRBV5-1 to TRBJ2-7; D may be TRBD1 (6 bases). From germline, CDR1 is SGHRS and CDR2 YFSETQ. Between the trimmed V and J ends, which lost 3 bases and 2 bases, there was a span of 9 bases. The CDR3 spans 13 residues. CDR3: CASSWDTTYEQYF. CDR3 nucleotide sequence: TGCGCCAGCAGCTGGGACACGACCTACGAGCAGTACTTC.

A remark on this clonotype: A clone one base away is much larger, so this may be a read error. The V and J genes are TRBV20-1 and TRBJ2-1; the D is unclear. V dropped 3 bases and J dropped 3 bases, with 9 bases sitting between them. CDR3 length equals 13 residues. From germline, CDR1 is DFQATT and CDR2 SNEGSKA (reference sequence). Here the CDR3 reads CSARVTGYNEQFF. Here the CDR3 DNA reads TGCAGTGCTAGGGTAACCGGCTACAATGAGCAGTTCTTC.

This clonotype was counted many times. The genes are TRBV5-1 and TRBJ2-1; 11 bases line up with TRBD2. CDR1 and CDR2 from the germline V gene are SGHRS and YFSETQ. The CDR3 contains 15 residues. With V trimmed by 1 base and J by 5 bases, 2 bases remained unmatched. This CDR3 is CASSLLLAGDNEQFF. The DNA for the CDR3 is TGCGCCAGCAGCTTGTTACTAGCGGGAGACAATGAGCAGTTCTTC.

This chain uses TRBV21-1 with TRBJ2-1; the table's D call, TRBD1, has no DNA check behind it. TRBV21-1 is a pseudogene segment. This CDR3 has 14 residues. The CDR3, as DNA: TGTGCCAGCAGCCAACCCACAGGGGACAATGAGCAGTTCTTC. Residues: CASSQPTGDNEQFF.

The sample holds many counts of this clonotype. This chain links TRBV7-9 with TRBJ2-5; D is unclear. There are 14 residues in the CDR3. Germline values: CDR1 SEHNR, CDR2 FQNEAQ (reference sequence). V dropped 4 bases and J dropped 1 base, with 10 bases sitting between them. In nucleotides, the CDR3 is TGTGCCAGCAGCTATATCCCGACCCAAGAGACCCAGTACTTC. Translated: CASSYIPTQETQYF.